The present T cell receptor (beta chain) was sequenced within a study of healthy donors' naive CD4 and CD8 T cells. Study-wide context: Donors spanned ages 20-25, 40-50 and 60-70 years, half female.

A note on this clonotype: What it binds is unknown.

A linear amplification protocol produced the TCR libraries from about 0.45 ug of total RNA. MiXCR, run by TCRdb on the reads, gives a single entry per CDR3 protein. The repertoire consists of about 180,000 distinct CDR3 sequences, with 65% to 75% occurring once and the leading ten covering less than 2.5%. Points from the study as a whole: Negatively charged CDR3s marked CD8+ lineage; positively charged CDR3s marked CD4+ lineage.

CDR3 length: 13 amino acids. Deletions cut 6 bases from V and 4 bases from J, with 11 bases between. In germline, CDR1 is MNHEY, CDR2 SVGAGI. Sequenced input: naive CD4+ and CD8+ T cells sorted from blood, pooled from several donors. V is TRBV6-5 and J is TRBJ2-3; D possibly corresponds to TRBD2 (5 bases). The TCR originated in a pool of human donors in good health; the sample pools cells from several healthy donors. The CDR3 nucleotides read TGTGCCAGCAGCAACGTGGGAGCAGATACGCAGTATTTT. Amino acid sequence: CASSNVGADTQYF.